This T cell receptor beta chain is drawn from a study of shared clonotypes between healthy human individuals. Here immunoSEQ multiplex PCR was the method, and the copy in TCRdb shows in-frame clones only, minus some. Found here are 850,000 to 1,200,000 clones, approximately 72% of them singletons; the top ten hold roughly 1.4%. CDR3 length equals 15 residues. Germline CDR1 SGHVS, CDR2 FNYEAQ. J was trimmed by 5 bases and V by 5 bases; bases with no gene match: 8. The TCR sequence derives from a young man in good health. This rearrangement joins TRBV7-6 to TRBJ2-5; 10 bases match TRBD1. Sequenced input: memory CD4+ T cells sorted from blood. Documented subset: CD45RA-negative fraction. The CDR3 loop reads CASSADRGQGETQYF. In DNA, the CDR3 is TGTGCCAGCAGCGCCGACAGGGGGCAAGGGGAGACCCAGTACTTC. The full variable domain, in which reference TRBV7-6 and TRBJ2-5 provide the parts outside the CDR3, is GAGVSQSPRYKVTKRGQDVALRCDPISGHVSLYWYRQALGQGPEFLTYFNYEAQQDKSGLPNDRFSAERPEGSISTLTIQRTEQRDSAMYRCASSADRGQGETQYFGPGTRLLVL.